The clone carrying this TCR beta chain was observed a single time. Per the germline V gene, CDR1 is SGHVS and CDR2 is FQNEAQ. Trimming took 5 bases from V and 1 from J, leaving 21 bases between them. The CDR3 has 19 amino acids. The source of the sample is a study of blood T cell repertoires in COVID-19. Per the original data handling: How many nucleated cells were present was estimated from reference gene primer amplification. Profiled with immunoSEQ multiplex PCR; TCRdb holds only in-frame clones, not every one. V and J calls and clone size are as listed in that table; D and trimming were resolved from the DNA. The sample has almost 300,000 clones; 89% are singletons.

The sequence derives from a woman aged 25 to 45 with COVID-19, enrolled during active disease. This chain connects TRBV7-8 to TRBJ1-6, with D perhaps matching TRBD1 (6 bases). The material sequenced was peripheral blood. CDR3 sequence reads: CASSPGDIRLGSYNSPLHF. CDR3 sequence (DNA): TGTGCCAGCAGCCCCGGGGACATCCGGTTGGGGTCCTATAATTCACCCCTCCACTTT.